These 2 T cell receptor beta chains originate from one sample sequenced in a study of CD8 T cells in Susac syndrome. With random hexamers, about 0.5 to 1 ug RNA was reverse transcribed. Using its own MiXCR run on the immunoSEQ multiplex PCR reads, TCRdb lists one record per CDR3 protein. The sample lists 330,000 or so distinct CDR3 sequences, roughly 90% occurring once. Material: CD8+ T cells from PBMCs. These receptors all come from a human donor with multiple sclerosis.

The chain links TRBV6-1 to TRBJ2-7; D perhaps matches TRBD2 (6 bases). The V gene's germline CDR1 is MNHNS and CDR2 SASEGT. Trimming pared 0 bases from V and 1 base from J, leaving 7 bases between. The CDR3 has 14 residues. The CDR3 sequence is CASSEAGGSYEQYF. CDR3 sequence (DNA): TGTGCCAGCAGTGAAGCCGGGGGTTCCTACGAGCAGTACTTC.

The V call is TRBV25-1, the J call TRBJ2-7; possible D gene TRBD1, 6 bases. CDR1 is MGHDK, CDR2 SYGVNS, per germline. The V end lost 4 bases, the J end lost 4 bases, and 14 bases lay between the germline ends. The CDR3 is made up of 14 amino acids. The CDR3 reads CASSGQGSEYEQYF. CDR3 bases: TGTGCCAGCAGTGGGCAGGGGTCGGAATACGAGCAGTACTTC.